This TCR beta chain is from a study of T-cell reconstitution after alpha-beta-depleted transplantation in children. Unique molecular identifiers featured in how the TCRbeta library was prepared. Each CDR3 protein gets one entry after TCRdb re-called the PCR reads with MiXCR. The repertoire holds hundreds of thousands of distinct CDR3 sequences, with approximately 16% as singletons. Points on this clonotype: A much larger clone differs by one base, so this may be a read error.

The material sequenced was PBMCs from the stem cell graft donor, taken from the stem cell graft. This TCR came from a human donor who donated a stem cell graft to a child with acute myeloid leukemia.

This chain's CDR3 is CAITETSNIADTQYF. In nucleotides, the CDR3 is TGTGCCATCACTGAAACTAGTAATATCGCAGATACGCAGTATTTT. V is TRBV10-3 and J is TRBJ2-3; tentative D call: TRBD2 (5 bases). There are 15 residues in the CDR3. Germline CDR1 and CDR2: ENHRY and SYGVKD. V was pared by 7 bases and J by 4 bases, with 18 bases between.